Listed below are T cell receptor beta chains from one sample, sequenced in a study of a mutant IDH1 vaccine in newly diagnosed glioma. No antigen has been identified for these receptors. Assay: immunoSEQ multiplex PCR; the TCRdb copy retains only in-frame clones and omits some. Counted here are around 44,000 clones, more than 65% occurring once; the ten biggest clones make up less than 7.5%. Material: PBMCs, obtained from a glioma patient whose treatment included an IDH1 peptide vaccine. These receptors were collected from a man between 40 and 49 years old with glioma. Each CDR3 is given with its conserved first and last residue. The D gene is left open where the match is weak. Clone size appears in some rows only: once, few, many, or a class for an expanded clone.

V: TRBV29-1
size: -
J: TRBJ1-6
D: -
DNA: TGCAGCGTGGGGTCAAGGAGCTCCTATAATTCACCCCTCCACTTT
CDR3: CSVGSRSSYNSPLHF

V: TRBV11-1
size: -
J: TRBJ1-1
D: -
DNA: TGTGCCAGCAGCACGTCCTTGGGGACTGAAGCTTTCTTT
CDR3: CASSTSLGTEAFF

V: TRBV18
size: -
J: TRBJ1-3
D: TRBD1
DNA: TGTGCCAGCTCACTGGGACAGGAGGTTGCTGGAAACACCATATATTTT
CDR3: CASSLGQEVAGNTIYF

V: TRBV6-1
size: -
J: TRBJ1-6
D: -
DNA: TGTGCCAGCAGCCTCCAGGGAGTAGGCAATTCACCCCTCCACTTT
CDR3: CASSLQGVGNSPLHF

V: TRBV30
size: -
J: TRBJ1-1
D: -
DNA: TGTGCCTGGAGTGTACAAGAGAACACTGAAGCTTTCTTT
CDR3: CAWSVQENTEAFF

V: TRBV5-6
size: -
J: TRBJ2-3
D: TRBD2
DNA: TGTGCCAGCAGCGCTCTACTAGCGGGGGGGCCGGATACGCAGTATTTT
CDR3: CASSALLAGGPDTQYF

V: TRBV7-8
size: -
J: TRBJ1-5
D: -
DNA: TGTGCCAGCAGCTTAGAGGGACCGTATAGCAATCAGCCCCAGCATTTT
CDR3: CASSLEGPYSNQPQHF

V: TRBV30
size: -
J: TRBJ1-5
D: -
DNA: TGTGCCTGGGCAATACAGGCTAGCGGCAATCAGCCCCAGCATTTT
CDR3: CAWAIQASGNQPQHF

V: TRBV6-5
size: -
J: TRBJ2-4
D: -
DNA: TGTGCCAGCAGTTACGGGGCAGGGACCAAAAACATTCAGTACTTC
CDR3: CASSYGAGTKNIQYF

V: TRBV2
size: -
J: TRBJ1-2
D: TRBD1
DNA: TGTGCCAGCAGTGATTTCCAGGGGGCATATGGCTACACCTTC
CDR3: CASSDFQGAYGYTF

V: TRBV5-1
size: -
J: TRBJ2-3
D: TRBD2
DNA: TGCGCCAGCAGCTGGGGGGGGTCCACAGATACGCAGTATTTT
CDR3: CASSWGGSTDTQYF

V: TRBV7-2
size: -
J: TRBJ1-2
D: TRBD1
DNA: TGTGCCAGCAGCCGCGACAGGGACTATGGCTACACCTTC
CDR3: CASSRDRDYGYTF

V: TRBV29-1
size: few
J: TRBJ1-1
D: TRBD1
DNA: TGCAGCGTTGTCAACCTTCACAGGGGCGCTGAAGCTTTCTTT
CDR3: CSVVNLHRGAEAFF

V: TRBV7-9
size: -
J: TRBJ2-7
D: -
DNA: TGTGCCAGCAGCTTAGGTGGACAAATCTACGAGCAGTACTTC
CDR3: CASSLGGQIYEQYF

V: TRBV2
size: -
J: TRBJ1-5
D: -
DNA: TGTGCCAGCAGTGAGGGTCCGCAGGGTCAGCCCCAGCATTTT
CDR3: CASSEGPQGQPQHF

V: TRBV19
size: -
J: TRBJ2-2
D: TRBD1
DNA: TGTGCCAGTATGGGGACAGGGAGCACCGGGGAGCTGTTTTTT
CDR3: CASMGTGSTGELFF